The text below deals with one TCR beta chain. Patients' lesions had not changed for the previous 6 months. The sample originates from a study of resident and recirculating memory T cells in vitiligo. About the research overall: The samples were homogenized without cell sorting before genomic DNA extraction.

Produced via immunoSEQ multiplex PCR; TCRdb's table is partial and in-frame only. The sample shows 75,000 to 95,000 clones, 92% of them seen only once. CDR1 MDHEN and CDR2 SYDVKM come from the germline V gene. V lost 0 bases, J lost 0 bases, and 9 bases lay in between. The CDR3 consists of 16 residues. The rearrangement uses TRBV28 and TRBJ2-1; a possible D gene is TRBD2 (5 bases). The TCR comes from a male donor with vitiligo. Sequencing was performed on blood. This CDR3 reads CASSLWVAFSYNEQFF. The CDR3, as DNA: TGTGCCAGCAGTTTATGGGTAGCGTTCTCCTACAATGAGCAGTTCTTC.